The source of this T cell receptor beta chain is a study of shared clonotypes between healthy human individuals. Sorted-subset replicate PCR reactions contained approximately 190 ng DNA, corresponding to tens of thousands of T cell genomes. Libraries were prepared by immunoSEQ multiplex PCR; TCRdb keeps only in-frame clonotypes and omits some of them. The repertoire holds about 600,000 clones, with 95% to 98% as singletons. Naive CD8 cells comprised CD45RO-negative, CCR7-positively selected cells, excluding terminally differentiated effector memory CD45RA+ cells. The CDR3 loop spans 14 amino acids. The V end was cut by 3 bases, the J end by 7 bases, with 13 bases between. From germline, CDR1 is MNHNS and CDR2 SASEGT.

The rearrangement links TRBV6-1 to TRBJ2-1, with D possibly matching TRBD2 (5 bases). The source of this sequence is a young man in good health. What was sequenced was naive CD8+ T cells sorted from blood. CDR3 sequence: CASSDSPPGNEQFF. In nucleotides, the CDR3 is TGTGCCAGCAGTGACTCCCCTCCGGGGAATGAGCAGTTCTTC.